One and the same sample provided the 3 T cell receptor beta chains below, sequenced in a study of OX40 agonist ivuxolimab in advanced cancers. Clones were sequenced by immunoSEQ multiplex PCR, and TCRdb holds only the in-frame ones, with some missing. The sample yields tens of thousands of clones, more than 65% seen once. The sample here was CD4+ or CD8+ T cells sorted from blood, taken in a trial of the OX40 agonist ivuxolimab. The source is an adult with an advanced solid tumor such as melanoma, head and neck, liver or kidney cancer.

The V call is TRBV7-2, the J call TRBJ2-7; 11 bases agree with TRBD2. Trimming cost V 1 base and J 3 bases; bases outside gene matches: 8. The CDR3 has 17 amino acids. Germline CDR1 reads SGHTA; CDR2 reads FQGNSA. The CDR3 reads CASSLELAGVVYYEQYF. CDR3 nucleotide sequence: TGTGCCAGCAGCTTAGAACTAGCGGGGGTCGTATACTACGAGCAGTACTTC.

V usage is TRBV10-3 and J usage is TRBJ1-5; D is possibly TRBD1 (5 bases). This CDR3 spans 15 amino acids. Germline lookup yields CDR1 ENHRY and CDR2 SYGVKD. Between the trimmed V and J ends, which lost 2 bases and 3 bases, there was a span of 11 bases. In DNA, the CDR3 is TGTGCCATCAGTGAGGGGGGGATCGACAATCAGCCCCAGCATTTT. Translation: CAISEGGIDNQPQHF.

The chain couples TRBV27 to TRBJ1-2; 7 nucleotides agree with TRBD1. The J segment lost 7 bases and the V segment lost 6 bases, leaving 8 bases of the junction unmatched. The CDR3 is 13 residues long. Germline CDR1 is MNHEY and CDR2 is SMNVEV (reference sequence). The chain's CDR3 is CASRPGQGVGYTF. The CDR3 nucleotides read TGTGCCAGCAGACCCGGGCAGGGGGTTGGCTACACCTTC.